This TCR beta chain was identified in a study of PD-1 blockade in classical Hodgkin lymphoma. Background on the study: It was nivolumab at 3 mg/kg, given intravenously every 2 weeks, that patients received. Study-level findings and limits: Patients with a complete response exhibited baseline diversity comparable to newly diagnosed patients. When set against healthy donors, newly diagnosed patients were reported to show lower baseline TCR diversity.

There was relapse after autologous stem cell transplantation in every patient, and there was variation in brentuximab vedotin exposure. Assay used: immunoSEQ multiplex PCR; TCRdb lists only in-frame clones, some missing. The profile shows about 15,000 clones, 65% to 85% of them singletons. Regarding this clone: Its specificity is not known.

The CDR3 sequence is 15 residues long. V was trimmed by 7 bases and J by 4 bases, leaving 14 bases between them. Per the germline V gene, CDR1 is MNHEY and CDR2 is SVGAGI. The rearrangement uses TRBV6-5 and TRBJ2-6; D might be TRBD1 or TRBD2, each matching 5 bases. The specimen was peripheral blood mononuclear cells (PBMCs), collected before the second cycle of nivolumab. The clonotype originates from a human donor with classical Hodgkin lymphoma. The CDR3 DNA reads as TGTGCCAGCAATATGGGGGTTGGCGGGGCCAACGTCCTGACTTTC. Translation gives CASNMGVGGANVLTF.